What follows are 23 T cell receptor beta chains derived from one specimen sequenced in a study of Graves' ophthalmopathy and Graves' hyperthyroidism. CDR3 regions of TCR beta were amplified from RNA transcripts. HTBI-primed RT-PCR formed the first round, and a multiplex PCR formed the second. TCRdb re-analysed the multiplex PCR reads in MiXCR, keeping a single row per CDR3 protein. The data show a few hundred thousand distinct CDR3 sequences, roughly a sixth seen once. Specimen: peripheral blood. These receptors originate from an adult man with Graves' ophthalmopathy.

This clonotype came up many times. The chain has TRBV5-4 and TRBJ1-5; no clear D. V was pared by 1 base and J by 1 base, with 18 bases between. Germline V gives CDR1 SGHNT, CDR2 YYREEE (reference sequence). This CDR3 is built from 18 residues. CDR3 DNA: TGTGCCAGCAGCTTGATTTTAGAGACCCTAAGGAGCAATCAGCCCCAGCATTTT. Translating it yields CASSLILETLRSNQPQHF.

This clonotype was recorded many times. The chain recombines TRBV7-9 with TRBJ2-7; D may be TRBD1 (6 bases). V dropped 5 bases and J dropped 5 bases, with 10 bases sitting between them. Germline V CDR1 and CDR2: SEHNR, FQNEAQ (reference sequence). The CDR3 runs 12 residues. CDR3: CASSTQGNEQYF. CDR3 nucleotides: TGTGCCAGCAGCACCCAGGGGAACGAGCAGTACTTC. The variable domain in full, completed from reference TRBV7-9 and TRBJ2-7, reads DTGVSQNPRHKITKRGQNVTFRCDPISEHNRLYWYRQTLGQGPEFLTYFQNEAQLEKSRLLSDRFSAERPKGSFSTLEIQRTEQGDSAMYLCASSTQGNEQYFGPGTRLTVT.

V usage is TRBV6-2 or TRBV6-3 and J usage is TRBJ2-7; tentatively, D is TRBD1 (5 bases). The CDR3 consists of 14 residues. V gave up 2 bases and J gave up 2 bases, with 10 bases separating them. CDR1 is MNHEY, CDR2 SVGEGT, per germline. The CDR3 loop is CASSYQGPTYEQYF. The CDR3, as DNA: TGTGCCAGCAGTTACCAGGGTCCCACCTACGAGCAGTACTTC.

The chain links TRBV28 to TRBJ1-6; the match to TRBD1 covers 9 bases. V shed 7 bases and J 10 bases; nucleotides not matched to a gene: 8. Germline CDR1 MDHEN, CDR2 SYDVKM. The CDR3 runs to 14 residues. CDR3 DNA sequence: TGTGCCAGCACCATACAGGGGGCGCGATCACCCCTCCACTTT. As protein: CASTIQGARSPLHF. Looking up the rest from reference TRBV28 and TRBJ1-6 gives the full variable domain: DVKVTQSSRYLVKRTGEKVFLECVQDMDHENMFWYRQDPGLGLRLIYFSYDVKMKEKGDIPEGYSVSREKKERFSLILESASTNQTSMYLCASTIQGARSPLHFGNGTRLTVT.

This clonotype has ten or more counts. The chain uses TRBV24-1 and TRBJ2-2; D possibly corresponds to TRBD1 (5 bases). The CDR3 sequence is 14 residues long. The V and J ends lost 3 bases and 2 bases respectively, with 6 bases between them. Germline V lookup: CDR1 KGHDR, CDR2 SFDVKD. CDR3 coding DNA: TGTGCCACCAGTGATGACAGAAACACCGGGGAGCTGTTTTTT. Translated: CATSDDRNTGELFF.

This clonotype occurred many times. The chain recombines TRBV20-1 with TRBJ1-2, with no clear D. The CDR3 totals 15 residues. V gave up 3 bases and J gave up 2 bases, with 16 bases separating them. Germline V gene data show CDR1 as DFQATT and CDR2 as SNEGSKA (reference sequence). CDR3 nucleotides: TGCAGTGCTAGGCAAGACACCAACGCGAACTATGGCTACACCTTC. It codes for CSARQDTNANYGYTF.

In its sample, this clonotype was seen a few times. Compared with germline, one end of the junction differs, possibly owing to a read error. The V gene is TRBV2, the J gene TRBJ2-7; D is perhaps TRBD2 (6 bases). Germline lookup yields CDR1 SNHLY and CDR2 FYNNEI. This CDR3 spans 14 amino acids. DNA of the CDR3: TGTGCCAGCAGGGGAGCGACTAGTCCCTACGAGCAGTCCTTC. Its protein product is CASRGATSPYEQSF.

This clonotype has a count of ten or more. This CDR3 reads CASNRGGLQETQYF. The CDR3 coding sequence is TGTGCCAGCAACCGGGGGGGGCTACAAGAGACCCAGTACTTC. The V and J genes are TRBV6-2 or TRBV6-3 and TRBJ2-5, with 8 bases identical to TRBD2. V dropped 7 bases and J dropped 2; count of bases not matched to a gene: 6. The germline CDR1 and CDR2 sequences are MNHEY and SVGEGT. This CDR3 region has 14 residues.

Many counts were recorded for this clonotype. The chain recombines TRBV10-3 with TRBJ1-3, with 8 bases aligning to TRBD1. J gave up 2 bases and V 7 bases, and 7 bases lay outside the gene matches. Germline V gives CDR1 ENHRY, CDR2 SYGVKD. The CDR3 is 15 amino acids. CDR3 protein: CAINVGQGTGNTIYF. The CDR3 coding sequence is TGTGCCATCAACGTAGGACAGGGAACTGGAAACACCATATATTTT.

CDR3 DNA: TGTGCCAGCGAAGTAGGCAGCTATGGCTACACCTTC. Translation: CASEVGSYGYTF. V gene TRBV28 combines with J gene TRBJ1-2, with no clear D. CDR3 size: 12 residues. Trimming took 8 bases from V and 4 from J, leaving 11 bases between them. CDR1 is MDHEN and CDR2 is SYDVKM in the germline V gene.

This clonotype was found many times. The rearrangement uses TRBV6-2 or TRBV6-3 and TRBJ1-5; a possible D gene is TRBD1 (6 bases). Germline loops: CDR1 MNHEY, CDR2 SVGEGT. The CDR3 contains 16 residues. V was trimmed by 0 bases and J by 6 bases, leaving 15 bases between them. The CDR3 region has the DNA TGTGCCAGCAGTTACTCAGGGGGTAGACCGTTTCAGCCCCAGCATTTT. This translates into CASSYSGGRPFQPQHF.

This clonotype was seen repeatedly, ten times or more. This chain uses TRBV29-1 with TRBJ2-7; D might be TRBD2 (5 bases). This CDR3 has 16 residues. Germline CDR1 SQVTM, CDR2 ANQGSEA. The V end was cut by 1 base, the J end by 4 bases, with 20 bases between. CDR3 region: CSVEVPPRTPGYEQYF. CDR3 nucleotide sequence: TGCAGCGTTGAAGTCCCTCCCAGGACCCCGGGGTACGAGCAGTACTTC.

This clonotype turned up a few times. The V gene is TRBV6-5, the J gene TRBJ2-5; TRBD2 aligns across 11 bases. This CDR3 region has 18 residues. V lost 0 bases and J lost 1; bases outside the gene matches: 7. Germline V gives CDR1 MNHEY, CDR2 SVGAGI. CDR3 nucleotides: TGTGCCAGCAGTTACTCGACGCCTAGCGGGAGGCTCCAAGAGACCCAGTACTTC. This sequence encodes CASSYSTPSGRLQETQYF.

There are many counts of this clonotype. This chain connects TRBV6-2 or TRBV6-3 to TRBJ2-7, with D perhaps TRBD1 (6 bases). Germline CDR1 is MNHEY and CDR2 is SVGEGT. Trimming took 6 bases from V and 1 from J, leaving 16 bases between them. This CDR3 contains 15 residues. The CDR3, as DNA: TGTGCCAGCAGAGAGTCGGCAGGGGTTTCCTACGAGCAGTACTTC. Its translation is CASRESAGVSYEQYF.

This clonotype was picked up many times. The rearrangement uses TRBV7-8 and TRBJ2-5, with 11 positions matching TRBD2. V shed 8 bases, J shed 4 bases, and the junction held 9 bases outside the gene matches. The CDR3 is made up of 15 amino acids. CDR1 is SGHVS, CDR2 FQNEAQ, per germline. The CDR3 spells CASGFLAGGTETQYF. CDR3 sequence (DNA): TGTGCCAGCGGATTTCTAGCGGGGGGAACAGAGACCCAGTACTTC. Full variable domain (outside the CDR3, taken from reference TRBV7-8 and TRBJ2-5): GAGVSQSPRYKVAKRGQDVALRCDPISGHVSLFWYQQALGQGPEFLTYFQNEAQLDKSGLPSDRFFAERPEGSVSTLKIQRTQQEDSAVYLCASGFLAGGTETQYFGPGTRLLVL.

The J gene is TRBJ1-5, the V gene TRBV14; D unresolved. Germline lookup yields CDR1 SGHDN and CDR2 FVKESK. The germline V and J ends were trimmed by 0 bases and 0 bases, with 9 bases remaining between them. The CDR3 covers 16 residues. CDR3 sequence reads: CASSQDRLYSNQPQHF. The CDR3 DNA reads TGTGCCAGCAGCCAAGACAGACTGTATAGCAATCAGCCCCAGCATTTT.

This clonotype was seen ten or more times. Mismatch with germline at one junction end may stem from a read error. V usage is TRBV7-9 and J usage is TRBJ2-7; D unresolved. This CDR3 contains 13 residues. Germline values: CDR1 SEHNR, CDR2 FQNEAQ (reference sequence). The CDR3 here is CTSSLVQFHEQYF. The CDR3 DNA reads TGTACCAGCAGCTTAGTACAGTTCCACGAGCAGTACTTC.

This chain links TRBV6-1 with TRBJ1-5; 7 nucleotides agree with TRBD1. The V gene's germline CDR1 is MNHNS and CDR2 SASEGT. J gave up 3 bases and V 4 bases, and 12 bases lay outside the gene matches. The CDR3 spans 17 residues. This CDR3 reads CASSVGDRGYHNQPQHF. Here the CDR3 DNA reads TGTGCCAGCAGTGTGGGGGACAGAGGCTACCACAATCAGCCCCAGCATTTT.

Remarks on this clonotype: This may arise from a read error, as a much more abundant clone is one base away. The chain combines TRBV30 with TRBJ1-1; D is unresolved. From germline, CDR1 is GTSNPN and CDR2 SVGIG (reference sequence). The CDR3 is 13 residues long. The CDR3 here is CAWSLSGVTEASF. The CDR3, as DNA: TGTGCCTGGAGTCTCTCCGGGGTCACTGAAGCTTCCTTT.

This clonotype was recorded many times. CDR3 loop: CASSLAQLAGGVETQYF. Here the CDR3 DNA reads TGTGCCAGCAGCTTAGCGCAGTTAGCGGGGGGCGTAGAGACCCAGTACTTC. The rearrangement links TRBV7-8 to TRBJ2-5, with 10 bases that match TRBD2. Germline assignment: CDR1 SGHVS and CDR2 FQNEAQ. J lost 4 bases, V lost 0 bases, and 8 bases had no gene match. This CDR3 is built from 17 residues.

This rearrangement joins TRBV11-2 to TRBJ2-7; 8 bases match TRBD2. Trimming at V came to 4 bases and at J to 12 bases, leaving 11 bases not matched to a gene. CDR1 is SGHAT, CDR2 FQNNGV, per germline. The CDR3 is 13 amino acids. The CDR3 nucleotides are TGTGCCAGCAGCTCCCAAGCGGGGGTTGATCGGTACTTC. It translates to CASSSQAGVDRYF.

This clonotype was observed a few times. The rearrangement uses TRBV28 and TRBJ1-2; 7 nucleotides line up with TRBD1. The CDR3 has 13 amino acids. Looked up from germline, CDR1 is MDHEN and CDR2 is SYDVKM. V lost 7 bases and J lost 4; bases outside the gene matches: 6. DNA for the CDR3: TGTGCCAGCATCCCGACAGGGCCCTATGGCTACACCTTC. Protein sequence: CASIPTGPYGYTF.

This clonotype showed up many times. The junction shows a germline mismatch at one end, possibly a read error. J is TRBJ2-7 and V is TRBV20-1, with 10 nucleotides matching TRBD2. CDR1 is DFQATT and CDR2 is SNEGSKA in the germline V gene (reference sequence). The CDR3 covers 14 residues. The CDR3 protein is CRASGTSASYEQYF. DNA for the CDR3: TGCAGGGCTAGCGGGACTAGCGCCTCCTACGAGCAGTACTTC.